This T cell receptor beta chain was recovered during a study of cytomegalovirus exposure and HLA in healthy donors. PCR was performed using 60 Vbeta and 13 Jbeta primers. The data were produced by immunoSEQ multiplex PCR, yet TCRdb's version contains in-frame clones alone and is incomplete. The sample has 65,000 to 90,000 clones; approximately 80% are singletons. Broader study findings: Per a later analysis, HLA-associated TCR beta chains showed more clonal expansion than other, equally common TCR beta chains.

Concerning this clone: Its antigen is as yet unknown.

Germline-derived CDR1 and CDR2 are MDHEN and SYDVKM. The CDR3 is 13 residues long. Trimming cost V 3 bases and J 4 bases, with 10 bases left between them. The sequenced sample was PBMCs. The receptor was isolated from a man aged 40-50 years in good health and CMV-seronegative. V and J are TRBV28 and TRBJ2-7; possibly TRBD1 for D (6 bases). DNA for the CDR3: TGTGCCAGCAGTTTCGACAGGTTATACGAGCAGTACTTC. Its translation is CASSFDRLYEQYF.